The clone carrying this T cell receptor (beta chain) has only a few counts. TCRdb used MiXCR to reprocess the 5' RACE reads, holding one entry per CDR3 protein. Of 200,000 to 300,000 distinct CDR3 sequences in the sample, about 13% were seen once. This entry belongs to a study of identical twins. The germline V and J ends were trimmed by 6 bases and 14 bases, with 17 bases remaining between them. Germline V gene sequence: CDR1 DFQATT, CDR2 SNEGSKA (reference sequence). The CDR3 is 12 amino acids. These data also featured in a second study, about yellow fever vaccine responses in identical twins.

Sequenced material: memory (CD45RO+) T cells sorted from blood. This sequence was found in a woman aged 18-29 years in good health. The chain carries TRBV20-1 and TRBJ1-6; D unclear. The CDR3 DNA reads TGCAGTGCCTTATCCAGCGAAGTGTCCCTCCACTTT. It specifies CSALSSEVSLHF.